The subject of this entry is one T cell receptor beta chain. This sample stems from a study of blood T cell repertoires in COVID-19. Study in general: Samples taken during acute and convalescent COVID-19 were collected in the United States, Italy and Spain. From T cells, B-cell-depleted T cells, or PBMCs came the material, which was cDNA or gDNA.

Sequencing was performed with immunoSEQ multiplex PCR; in TCRdb, only in-frame clones are kept and a portion is missing. Among around 250,000 clones, 86% were seen once, and the ten largest hold around 1.5%. The clonotype originates from an older woman who had recovered from COVID-19. The specimen was peripheral blood.

CDR3 DNA sequence: TGTGCCAGCGGCAGACAGGGGGGAGATACGCAGTATTTT. It translates to CASGRQGGDTQYF. The chain carries TRBV3-1 (or the pseudogene TRBV3-2) and TRBJ2-3; 9 bases map to TRBD1. Germline V gives CDR1 LGHDT, CDR2 YNNKEL (reference sequence). The ends lost 8 bases at V and 5 bases at J; junction bases unmatched: 5. The CDR3 runs 13 residues.